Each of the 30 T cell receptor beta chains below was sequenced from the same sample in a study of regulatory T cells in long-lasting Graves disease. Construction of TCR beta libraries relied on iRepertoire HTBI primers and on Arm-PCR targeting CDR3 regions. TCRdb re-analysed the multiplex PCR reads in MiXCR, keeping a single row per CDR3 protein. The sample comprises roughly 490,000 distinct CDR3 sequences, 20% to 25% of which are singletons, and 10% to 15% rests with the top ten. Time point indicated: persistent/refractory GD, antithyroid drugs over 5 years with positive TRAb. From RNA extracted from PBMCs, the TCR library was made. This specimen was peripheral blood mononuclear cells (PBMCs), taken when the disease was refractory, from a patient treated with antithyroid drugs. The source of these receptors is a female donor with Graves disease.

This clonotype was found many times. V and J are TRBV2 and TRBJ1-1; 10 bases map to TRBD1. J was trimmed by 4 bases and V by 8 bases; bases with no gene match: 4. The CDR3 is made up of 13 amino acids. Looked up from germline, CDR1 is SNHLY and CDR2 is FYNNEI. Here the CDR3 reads CASETGGLTEAFF. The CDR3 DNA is TGTGCCAGCGAGACAGGGGGCCTCACTGAAGCTTTCTTT.

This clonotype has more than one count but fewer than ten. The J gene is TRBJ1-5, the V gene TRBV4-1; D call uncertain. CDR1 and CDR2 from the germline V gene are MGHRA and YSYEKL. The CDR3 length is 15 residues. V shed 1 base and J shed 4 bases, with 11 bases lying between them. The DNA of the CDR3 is TGCGCCAGCAGCCAAGGATCCGGGCCAAATCAGCCCCAGCATTTT. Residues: CASSQGSGPNQPQHF.

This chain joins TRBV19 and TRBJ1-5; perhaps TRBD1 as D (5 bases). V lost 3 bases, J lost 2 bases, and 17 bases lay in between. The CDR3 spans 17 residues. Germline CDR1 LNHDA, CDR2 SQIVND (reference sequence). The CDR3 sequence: CASSIVTRGGGNQPQHF. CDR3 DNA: TGTGCCAGTAGTATCGTAACAAGGGGCGGAGGCAATCAGCCCCAGCATTTT.

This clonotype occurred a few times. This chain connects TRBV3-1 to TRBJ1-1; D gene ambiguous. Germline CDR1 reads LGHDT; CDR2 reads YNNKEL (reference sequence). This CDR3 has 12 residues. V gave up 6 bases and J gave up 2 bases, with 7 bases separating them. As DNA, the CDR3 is TGTGCCAGCAGTCGAGATAACACTGAAGCTTTCTTT. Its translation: CASSRDNTEAFF.

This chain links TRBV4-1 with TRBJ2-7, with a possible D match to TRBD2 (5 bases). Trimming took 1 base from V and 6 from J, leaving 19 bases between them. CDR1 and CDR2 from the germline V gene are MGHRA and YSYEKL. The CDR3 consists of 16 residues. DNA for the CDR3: TGCGCCAGCAGCCAAGGAATTGCGGCCGAACGGGGCGAGCAGTACTTC. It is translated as CASSQGIAAERGEQYF.

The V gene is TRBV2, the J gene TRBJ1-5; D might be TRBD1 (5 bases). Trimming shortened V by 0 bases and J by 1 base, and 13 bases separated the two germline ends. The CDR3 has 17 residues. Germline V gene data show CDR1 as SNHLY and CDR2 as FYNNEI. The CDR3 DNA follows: TGTGCCAGCAGTGAAGCGCTTACGGGGGTAAGCAATCAGCCCCAGCATTTT. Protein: CASSEALTGVSNQPQHF.

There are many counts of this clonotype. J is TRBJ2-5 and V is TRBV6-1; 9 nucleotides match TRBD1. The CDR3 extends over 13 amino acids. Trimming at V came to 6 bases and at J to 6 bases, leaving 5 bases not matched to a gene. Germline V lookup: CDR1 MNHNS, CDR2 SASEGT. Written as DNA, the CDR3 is TGTGCCAGCAGCTGGGACAGGGAGAAGACCCAGTACTTC. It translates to CASSWDREKTQYF.

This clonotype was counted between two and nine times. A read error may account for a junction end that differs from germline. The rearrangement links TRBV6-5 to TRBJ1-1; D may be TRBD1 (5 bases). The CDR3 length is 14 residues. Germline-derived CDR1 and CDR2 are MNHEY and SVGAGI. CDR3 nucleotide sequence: TGTGCCAGCCGTTACTCGAGGCGGGACGTTGAAGCTTTCTTT. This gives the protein CASRYSRRDVEAFF.

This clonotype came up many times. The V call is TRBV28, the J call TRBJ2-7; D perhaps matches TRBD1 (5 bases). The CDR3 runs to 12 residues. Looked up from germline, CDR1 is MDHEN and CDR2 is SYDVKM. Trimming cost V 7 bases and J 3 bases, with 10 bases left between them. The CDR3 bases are TGTGCCAGCACCCTGCAGGGCTACGAGCAGTACTTC. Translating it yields CASTLQGYEQYF.

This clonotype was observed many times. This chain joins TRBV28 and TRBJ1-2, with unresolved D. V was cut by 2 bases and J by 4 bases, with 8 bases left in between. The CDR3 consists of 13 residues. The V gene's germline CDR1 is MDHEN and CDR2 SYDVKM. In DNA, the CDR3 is TGTGCCAGCAGTTTACGGGAAATCTATGGCTACACCTTC. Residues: CASSLREIYGYTF.

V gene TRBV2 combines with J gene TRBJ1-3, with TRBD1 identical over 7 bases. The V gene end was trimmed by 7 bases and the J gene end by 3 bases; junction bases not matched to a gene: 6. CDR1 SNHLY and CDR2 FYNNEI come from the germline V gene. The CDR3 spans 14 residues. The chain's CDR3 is CASIGDRVGNTIYF. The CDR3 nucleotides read TGTGCCAGCATCGGGGACAGAGTTGGAAACACCATATATTTT. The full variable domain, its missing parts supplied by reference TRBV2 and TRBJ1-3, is EPEVTQTPSHQVTQMGQEVILRCVPISNHLYFYWYRQILGQKVEFLVSFYNNEISEKSEIFDDQFSVERPDGSNFTLKIRSTKLEDSAMYFCASIGDRVGNTIYFGEGSWLTVV.

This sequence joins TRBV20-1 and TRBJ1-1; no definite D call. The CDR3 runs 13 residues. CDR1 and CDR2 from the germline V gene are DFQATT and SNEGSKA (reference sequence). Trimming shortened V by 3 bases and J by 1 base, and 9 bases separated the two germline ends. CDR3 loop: CSASRFQNTEAFF. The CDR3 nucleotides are TGCAGTGCTAGCAGGTTCCAGAACACTGAAGCTTTCTTT.

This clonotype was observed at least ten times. The CDR3 is CATDQDRRAGELFF. The CDR3 DNA reads as TGTGCCACCGACCAGGACAGGAGAGCCGGGGAGCTGTTTTTT. The chain links TRBV28 to TRBJ2-2; the match to TRBD1 covers 7 bases. V lost 10 bases and J lost 6; bases outside the gene matches: 11. The length of the CDR3 is 14 residues. CDR1 is MDHEN and CDR2 is SYDVKM in the germline V gene.

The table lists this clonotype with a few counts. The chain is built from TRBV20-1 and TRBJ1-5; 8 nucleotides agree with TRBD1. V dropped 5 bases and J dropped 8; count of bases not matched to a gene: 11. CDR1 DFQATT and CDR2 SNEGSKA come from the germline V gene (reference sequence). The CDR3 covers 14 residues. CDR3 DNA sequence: TGCAGTGCTGAGGGGGCAAAACAGGGGGAGCCCCAGCATTTT. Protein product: CSAEGAKQGEPQHF.

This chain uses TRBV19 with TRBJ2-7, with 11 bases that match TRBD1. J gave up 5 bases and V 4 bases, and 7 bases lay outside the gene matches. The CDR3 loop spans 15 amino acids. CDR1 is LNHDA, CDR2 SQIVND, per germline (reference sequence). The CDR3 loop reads CASSTGGQGVNEQYF. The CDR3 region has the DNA TGTGCCAGTAGTACCGGGGGACAGGGGGTCAACGAGCAGTACTTC.

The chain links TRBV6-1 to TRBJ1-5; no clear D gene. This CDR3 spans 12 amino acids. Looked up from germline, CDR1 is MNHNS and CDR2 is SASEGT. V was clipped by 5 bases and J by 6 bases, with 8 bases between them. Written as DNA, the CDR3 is TGTGCCAGCAGTCGGACCGGTCAGCCCCAGCATTTT. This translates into CASSRTGQPQHF.

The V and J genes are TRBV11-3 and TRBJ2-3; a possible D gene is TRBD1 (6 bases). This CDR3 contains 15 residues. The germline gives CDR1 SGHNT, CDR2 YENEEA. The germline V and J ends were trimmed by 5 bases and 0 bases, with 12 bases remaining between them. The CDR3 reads CASSPSDSSTDTQYF. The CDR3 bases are TGTGCCAGCAGCCCCTCGGACAGCAGCACAGATACGCAGTATTTT.

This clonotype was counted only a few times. CDR3 sequence reads: CASIPETGGNTEAFF. Written as DNA, the CDR3 is TGTGCCAGCATCCCCGAGACAGGGGGAAACACTGAAGCTTTCTTT. This chain joins TRBV2 and TRBJ1-1; 9 bases line up with TRBD1. The CDR3 contains 15 residues. The V and J ends lost 7 bases and 2 bases, in that order; junction bases with no gene match: 8. Germline lookup yields CDR1 SNHLY and CDR2 FYNNEI.

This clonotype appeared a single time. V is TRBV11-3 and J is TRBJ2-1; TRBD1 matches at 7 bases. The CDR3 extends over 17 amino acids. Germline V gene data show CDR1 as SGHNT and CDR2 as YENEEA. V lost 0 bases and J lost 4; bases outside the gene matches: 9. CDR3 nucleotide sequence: TGTGCCAGCAGCTTAGAGTCGAGGGGACAGACGTACAATGAGCAGTTCTTC. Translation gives CASSLESRGQTYNEQFF.

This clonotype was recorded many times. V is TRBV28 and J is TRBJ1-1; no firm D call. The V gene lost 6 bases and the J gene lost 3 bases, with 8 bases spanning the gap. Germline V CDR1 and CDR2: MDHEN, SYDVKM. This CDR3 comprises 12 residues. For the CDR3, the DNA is TGTGCCAGCAGCCGAGAGTACACTGAAGCTTTCTTT. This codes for CASSREYTEAFF.

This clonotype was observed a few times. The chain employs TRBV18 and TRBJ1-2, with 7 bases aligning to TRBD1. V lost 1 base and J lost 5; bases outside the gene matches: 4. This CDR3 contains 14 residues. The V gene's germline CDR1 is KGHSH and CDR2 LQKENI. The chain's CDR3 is CASSPQGAQYGYTF. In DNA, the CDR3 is TGTGCCAGCTCACCACAGGGGGCGCAGTATGGCTACACCTTC.

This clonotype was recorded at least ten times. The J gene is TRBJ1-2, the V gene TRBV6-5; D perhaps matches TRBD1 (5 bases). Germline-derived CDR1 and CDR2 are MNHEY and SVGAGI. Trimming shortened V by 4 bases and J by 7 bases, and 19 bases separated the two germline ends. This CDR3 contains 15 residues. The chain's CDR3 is CASSSAGPHIRGYTF. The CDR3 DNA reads TGTGCCAGCAGTTCTGCGGGACCCCACATTCGTGGCTACACCTTC.

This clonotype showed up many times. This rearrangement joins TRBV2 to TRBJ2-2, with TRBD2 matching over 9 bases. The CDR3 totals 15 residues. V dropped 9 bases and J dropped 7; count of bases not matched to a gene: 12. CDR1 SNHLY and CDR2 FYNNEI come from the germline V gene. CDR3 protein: CARARTSADGGELFF. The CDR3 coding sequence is TGTGCCAGGGCCCGGACTAGCGCCGACGGCGGGGAGCTGTTTTTT. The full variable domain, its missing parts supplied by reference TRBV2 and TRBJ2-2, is EPEVTQTPSHQVTQMGQEVILRCVPISNHLYFYWYRQILGQKVEFLVSFYNNEISEKSEIFDDQFSVERPDGSNFTLKIRSTKLEDSAMYFCARARTSADGGELFFGEGSRLTVL.

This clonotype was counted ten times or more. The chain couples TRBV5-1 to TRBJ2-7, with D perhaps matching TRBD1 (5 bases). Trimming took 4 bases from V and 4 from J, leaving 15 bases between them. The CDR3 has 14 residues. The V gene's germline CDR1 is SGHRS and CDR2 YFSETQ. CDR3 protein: CASSHSWGPYEQYF. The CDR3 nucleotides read TGCGCCAGCAGCCACAGTTGGGGCCCATACGAGCAGTACTTC.

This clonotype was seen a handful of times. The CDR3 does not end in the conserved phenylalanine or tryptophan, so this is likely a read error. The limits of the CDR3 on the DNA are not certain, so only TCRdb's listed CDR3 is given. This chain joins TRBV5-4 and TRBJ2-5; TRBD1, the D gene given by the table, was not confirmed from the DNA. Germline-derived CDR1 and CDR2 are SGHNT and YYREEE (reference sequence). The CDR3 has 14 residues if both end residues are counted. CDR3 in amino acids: CASSLRGSGQGGFI.

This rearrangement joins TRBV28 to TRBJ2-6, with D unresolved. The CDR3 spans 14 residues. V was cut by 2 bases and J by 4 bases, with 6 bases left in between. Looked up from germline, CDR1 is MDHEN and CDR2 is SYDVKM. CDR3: CASSLILGANVLTF. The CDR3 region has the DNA TGTGCCAGCAGTTTAATATTAGGGGCCAACGTCCTGACTTTC.

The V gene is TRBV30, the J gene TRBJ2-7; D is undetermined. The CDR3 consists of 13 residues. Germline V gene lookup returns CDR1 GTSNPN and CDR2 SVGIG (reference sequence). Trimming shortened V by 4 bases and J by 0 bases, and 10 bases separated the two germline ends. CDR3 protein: CAWTPRSSYEQYF. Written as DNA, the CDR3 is TGTGCCTGGACCCCAAGGAGCTCCTACGAGCAGTACTTC.

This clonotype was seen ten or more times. The CDR3 DNA follows: TGTGCCAGCAGTTACGCGACAGGGGTTCATCAGCCCCAGCATTTT. It encodes CASSYATGVHQPQHF. The rearrangement uses TRBV6-5 and TRBJ1-5; 8 bases match TRBD1. V dropped 2 bases and J dropped 5; count of bases not matched to a gene: 5. The V gene's germline CDR1 is MNHEY and CDR2 SVGAGI. CDR3 length: 15 amino acids.

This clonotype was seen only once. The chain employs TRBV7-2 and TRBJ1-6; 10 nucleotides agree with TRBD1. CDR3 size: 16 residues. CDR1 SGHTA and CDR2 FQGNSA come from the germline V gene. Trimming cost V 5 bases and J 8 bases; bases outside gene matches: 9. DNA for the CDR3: TGTGCCAGCAGCCTACGATCCGGGACAGGGGATTCACCCCTCCACTTT. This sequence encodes CASSLRSGTGDSPLHF.

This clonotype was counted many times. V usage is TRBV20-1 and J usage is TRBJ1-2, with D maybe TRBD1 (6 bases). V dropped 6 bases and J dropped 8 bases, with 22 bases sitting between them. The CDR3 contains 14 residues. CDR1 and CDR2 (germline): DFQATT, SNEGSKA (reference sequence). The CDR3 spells CSALGTIDALGYTF. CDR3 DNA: TGCAGTGCCCTGGGGACAATCGATGCACTGGGCTACACCTTC.